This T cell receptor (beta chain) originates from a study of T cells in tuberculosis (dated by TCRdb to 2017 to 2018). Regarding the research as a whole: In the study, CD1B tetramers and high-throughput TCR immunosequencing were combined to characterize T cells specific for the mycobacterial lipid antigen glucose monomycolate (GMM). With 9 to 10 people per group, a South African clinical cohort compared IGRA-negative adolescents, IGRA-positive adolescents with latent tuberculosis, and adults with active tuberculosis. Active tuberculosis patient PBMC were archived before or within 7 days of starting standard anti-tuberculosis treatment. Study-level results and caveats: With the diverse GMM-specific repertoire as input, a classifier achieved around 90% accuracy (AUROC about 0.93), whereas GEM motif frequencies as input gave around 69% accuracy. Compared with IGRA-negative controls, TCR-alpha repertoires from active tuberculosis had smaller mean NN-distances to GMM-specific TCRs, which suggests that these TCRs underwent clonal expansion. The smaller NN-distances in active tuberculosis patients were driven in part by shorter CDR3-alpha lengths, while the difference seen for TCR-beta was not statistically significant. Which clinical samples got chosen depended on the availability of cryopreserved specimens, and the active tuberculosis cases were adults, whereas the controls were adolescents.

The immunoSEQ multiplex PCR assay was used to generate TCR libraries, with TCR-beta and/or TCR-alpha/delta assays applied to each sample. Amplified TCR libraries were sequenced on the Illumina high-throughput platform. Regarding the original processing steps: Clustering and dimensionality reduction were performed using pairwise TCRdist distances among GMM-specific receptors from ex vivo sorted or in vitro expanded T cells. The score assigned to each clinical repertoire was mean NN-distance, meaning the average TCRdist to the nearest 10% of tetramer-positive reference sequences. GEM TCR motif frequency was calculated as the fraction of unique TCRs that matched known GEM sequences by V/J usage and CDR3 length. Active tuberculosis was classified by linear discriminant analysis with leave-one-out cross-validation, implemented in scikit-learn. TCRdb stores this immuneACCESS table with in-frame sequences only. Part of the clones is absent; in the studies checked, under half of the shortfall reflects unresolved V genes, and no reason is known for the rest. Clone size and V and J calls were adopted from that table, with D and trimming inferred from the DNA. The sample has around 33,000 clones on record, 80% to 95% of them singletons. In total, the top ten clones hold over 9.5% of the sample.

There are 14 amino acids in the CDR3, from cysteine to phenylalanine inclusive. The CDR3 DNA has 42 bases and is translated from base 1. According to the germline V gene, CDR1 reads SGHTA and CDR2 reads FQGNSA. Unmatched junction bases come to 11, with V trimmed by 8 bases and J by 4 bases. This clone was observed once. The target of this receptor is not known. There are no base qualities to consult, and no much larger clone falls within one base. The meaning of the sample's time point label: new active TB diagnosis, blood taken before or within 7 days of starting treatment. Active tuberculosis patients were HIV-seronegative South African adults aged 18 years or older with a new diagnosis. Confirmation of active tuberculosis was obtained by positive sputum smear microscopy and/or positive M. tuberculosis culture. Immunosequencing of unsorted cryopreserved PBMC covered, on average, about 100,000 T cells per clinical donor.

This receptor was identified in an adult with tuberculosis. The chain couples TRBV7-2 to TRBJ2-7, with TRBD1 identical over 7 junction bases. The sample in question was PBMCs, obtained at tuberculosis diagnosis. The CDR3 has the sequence CASGSGGLGYEQYF. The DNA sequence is TGTGCCAGCGGTTCAGGGGGTCTTGGGTACGAGCAGTACTTC.